Only a few counts were recorded for the clone carrying this T cell receptor (beta chain). Its antigen is not known. After constant-region reverse-primer amplification, full-length variable regions underwent semi-nested PCR with Nested Universal Primer A. TCRdb fed the 5' RACE reads into MiXCR, producing one record per CDR3 protein. The repertoire holds about 57,000 distinct CDR3 sequences, with roughly 28% as singletons. Study-wide findings and caveats: In terms of TCR gene usage, tumor memory CD4+ T cells clustered together with blood and lymph node memory CD4+ cells, as well as with lymph node naive CD4+ cells.

From germline, CDR1 is SGHDT and CDR2 YYEEEE. This CDR3 contains 13 residues. The V end was cut by 4 bases, the J end by 3 bases, with 10 bases between. Memory CD4+ cells were defined as CD4+CD45RO+CD25-. This clonotype was sampled from a female donor with breast cancer. V and J are TRBV5-6 and TRBJ1-1; D gene uncertain. The specimen sequenced was tumor-infiltrating memory CD4+ T cells sorted from the breast tumor. Indicated subset: memory CD4+ T cells, CD4+CD45RO+CD25-. CDR3 DNA sequence: TGTGCCAGCAGCGCAGACGCGTACACTGAAGCTTTCTTT. Translated: CASSADAYTEAFF.